The 14 T cell receptor beta chains below all came from one sample that was sequenced in a study of OX40 agonist ivuxolimab in advanced cancers. Receptor amplification or capture employed the immunoSEQ multiplex PCR assay. In its TCRdb copy, this immuneACCESS table keeps in-frame sequences only and misses some clones. Where compared with another copy, unresolved V genes explain less than half of these, and the others have no known cause. The sample profile shows 15,000 to 20,000 clones; less than 95% of them were found once. Approximately 50% of the sample belongs to the ten largest clones. Sequencing was performed on CD4+ or CD8+ T cells sorted from blood, taken in a trial of the OX40 agonist ivuxolimab. The receptors stem from an adult with an advanced solid tumor such as melanoma, head and neck, liver or kidney cancer.

This clone has just a few counts. The rearrangement joins TRBV7-9 to TRBJ2-7; 10 bases align to TRBD2. The CDR3 consists of 15 residues. CDR1 SEHNR and CDR2 FQNEAQ come from the germline V gene (reference sequence). After removal of 5 bases from V and 6 bases from J, the junction contained 10 bases not matched to a gene. The CDR3 sequence: CASSLAVASGSEQYF. The DNA for the CDR3 is TGTGCCAGCAGCCTCGCAGTCGCTAGCGGGAGCGAGCAGTACTTC.

This clone was detected only once. This sequence joins TRBV21-1 and TRBJ2-3; whether TRBD1, the table's D call, matches the DNA was not checked. TRBV21-1 represents a pseudogene. This CDR3 is 16 amino acids long. Here the CDR3 reads CASSPLGRDYTDTQYF. CDR3 DNA: TGTGCCAGCAGCCCATTGGGCAGGGATTACACAGATACGCAGTATTTT.

The V gene is TRBV5-1, the J gene TRBJ1-2; 9 nucleotides align to TRBD1. The germline V gene encodes CDR1 SGHRS and CDR2 YFSETQ. This CDR3 has 15 residues. V lost 4 bases to trimming and J lost 3 bases; unmatched junction nucleotides: 7. The chain's CDR3 is CASSRTGAVDYGYTF. The DNA of the CDR3 is TGCGCCAGCAGCCGGACAGGGGCGGTCGACTATGGCTACACCTTC. The full variable domain, its missing parts supplied by reference TRBV5-1 and TRBJ1-2, is KAGVTQTPRYLIKTRGQQVTLSCSPISGHRSVSWYQQTPGQGLQFLFEYFSETQRNKGNFPGRFSGRQFSNSRSEMNVSTLELGDSALYLCASSRTGAVDYGYTFGSGTRLTVV.

The rearrangement joins TRBV7-6 to TRBJ2-6, with 7 bases that match TRBD1. Germline-derived CDR1 and CDR2 are SGHVS and FNYEAQ. This CDR3 is 21 amino acids long. Trimming took 0 bases from V and 0 from J; bases not matched to a gene: 14. DNA of the CDR3: TGTGCCAGCAGCTTAGCGGCCTCGACAGGGCCCTATAGCTCTGGGGCCAACGTCCTGACTTTC. Its protein product is CASSLAASTGPYSSGANVLTF.

This chain uses TRBV11-2 with TRBJ2-7; D gene unclear. CDR3 length equals 12 residues. The V and J ends lost 5 bases and 3 bases respectively, with 8 bases between them. The germline V gene has CDR1 SGHAT and CDR2 FQNNGV. For the CDR3, the DNA is TGTGCCAGCAGCCTACCGAACTACGAGCAGTACTTC. Its protein product is CASSLPNYEQYF.

The CDR3 DNA reads TGCGCCAGCAGCCAGGTGGGGGGCCCCCCAGAGACCCAGTACTTC. Protein: CASSQVGGPPETQYF. This chain joins TRBV4-3 and TRBJ2-5; D might be TRBD1 or TRBD2, each matching 6 bases. The CDR3 consists of 15 residues. Germline loops: CDR1 LGHNA, CDR2 YSLEER. Trimming shortened V by 3 bases and J by 4 bases, and 15 bases separated the two germline ends.

The chain links TRBV5-4 to TRBJ2-2; 14 nucleotides line up with TRBD2. Germline V gene sequence: CDR1 SGHNT, CDR2 YYREEE (reference sequence). V lost 0 bases and J lost 10; bases outside the gene matches: 5. The CDR3 is 16 amino acids. CDR3 sequence reads: CASSLGLAGGPVELFF. The CDR3 region has the DNA TGTGCCAGCAGCTTGGGACTAGCGGGAGGGCCGGTGGAGCTGTTTTTT.

The rearrangement links TRBV28 to TRBJ1-1, with TRBD1 matching 7 bases. The germline V gene has CDR1 MDHEN and CDR2 SYDVKM. The CDR3 runs to 14 residues. Trimming cost V 5 bases and J 1 base; bases outside gene matches: 4. CDR3 sequence reads: CASSVGQANTEAFF. The CDR3 DNA sequence: TGTGCCAGCAGTGTAGGACAGGCGAACACTGAAGCTTTCTTT.

V is TRBV7-4 and J is TRBJ2-3; 12 bases match TRBD2. The CDR3 totals 16 residues. Germline trimming cut 5 bases from V and 3 bases from J; bases unmatched to any gene: 6. The V gene's germline CDR1 is SGHVT and CDR2 SQSDAQ. CDR3 protein: CASSLTSGSGTDTQYF. The DNA of the CDR3 is TGTGCCAGCAGCCTGACTAGCGGGAGCGGTACAGATACGCAGTATTTT.

This sequence joins TRBV19 and TRBJ2-3; D remains ambiguous. The CDR3 covers 11 residues. Deletions cut 5 bases from V and 6 bases from J, with 6 bases between. CDR1 and CDR2 (germline): LNHDA, SQIVND (reference sequence). The CDR3 reads CASSLTDTQYF. CDR3 sequence (DNA): TGTGCCAGTAGTTTGACTGATACGCAGTATTTT.

The V call is TRBV6-5, the J call TRBJ1-2; no definite D call. CDR1 is MNHEY, CDR2 SVGAGI, per germline. V lost 5 bases to trimming and J lost 4 bases, with 11 bases between them. The CDR3 is made up of 13 amino acids. This CDR3 is CASSKGNAYGYTF. The CDR3 region has the DNA TGTGCCAGCAGTAAAGGGAATGCCTATGGCTACACCTTC.

The chain joins TRBV7-8 to TRBJ1-4; D is uncertain. V was trimmed by 1 base and J by 4 bases, leaving 13 bases between them. CDR1 and CDR2 (germline): SGHVS, FQNEAQ. This CDR3 is built from 16 residues. The CDR3: CASSLERARYNEKLFF. CDR3 nucleotide sequence: TGTGCCAGCAGCTTAGAGAGGGCGAGATATAATGAAAAACTGTTTTTT.

The chain joins TRBV5-4 to TRBJ2-7; 10 bases are a match to TRBD2. The CDR3 sequence is 15 residues long. J gave up 5 bases and V 3 bases, and 8 bases lay outside the gene matches. Germline lookup yields CDR1 SGHNT and CDR2 YYREEE (reference sequence). The chain's CDR3 is CASSSFSSGRDEQYF. CDR3 sequence (DNA): TGTGCCAGCAGCTCCTTTTCTAGCGGGAGAGACGAGCAGTACTTC.

The chain links TRBV7-2 to TRBJ2-7; 7 bases are a match to TRBD1. Looked up from germline, CDR1 is SGHTA and CDR2 is FQGNSA. V was clipped by 0 bases and J by 2 bases; unmatched bases: 4. The CDR3 runs to 15 residues. The CDR3 loop is CASSLAITGAYEQYF. The CDR3 DNA reads as TGTGCCAGCAGCTTAGCTATCACAGGGGCCTACGAGCAGTACTTC.